These 31 T cell receptor beta chains were sequenced from one sample in a study of T cells in Graves' hyperthyroidism and ophthalmopathy. TCR beta CDR3 regions were amplified from RNA. First-round RT-PCR of the TCR CDR3 relied on the HTBI primer set. TCRdb fed the multiplex PCR reads into MiXCR, producing one record per CDR3 protein. Altogether 400,000 to 600,000 distinct CDR3 sequences are present, roughly 20% being singletons, with the ten largest covering about a quarter. Sequencing was carried out using blood. The receptor set was obtained from a man aged 18 to 30 with Graves' hyperthyroidism.

This clonotype was seen ten or more times. V and J are TRBV6-5 and TRBJ2-7; TRBD1 is a possible D gene (6 bases). V was pared by 2 bases and J by 12 bases, with 17 bases between. Germline V CDR1 and CDR2: MNHEY, SVGAGI. This CDR3 contains 13 residues. CDR3 sequence reads: CASSYAQGLQAYF. For the CDR3, the DNA is TGTGCCAGCAGTTACGCTCAGGGGCTTCAAGCGTACTTC.

This clonotype was counted at least ten times. This chain joins TRBV9 and TRBJ2-2; D gene uncertain. This CDR3 has 12 residues. V was shortened by 5 bases and J by 2 bases, with 4 bases between the two germline ends. The germline V gene encodes CDR1 SGDLS and CDR2 YYNGEE. The DNA of the CDR3 is TGTGCCAGCAGTGAAAACACCGGGGAGCTGTTTTTT. This gives the protein CASSENTGELFF.

This clonotype showed up many times. The genes are TRBV11-1 and TRBJ2-7; no reliable D call. The germline CDR1 and CDR2 sequences are SGHAT and FQDESV (reference sequence). The CDR3 is 16 amino acids. The ends were cut back, 2 bases at V and 2 bases at J, with 16 bases in the middle. The CDR3: CASSLKGGVKTYEQYF. The CDR3 coding sequence is TGTGCCAGCAGCTTAAAAGGTGGGGTCAAAACCTACGAGCAGTACTTC.

The V gene is TRBV28, the J gene TRBJ2-7; D gene ambiguous. Germline V gene data show CDR1 as MDHEN and CDR2 as SYDVKM. V shed 2 bases and J shed 3 bases, with 8 bases lying between them. The CDR3 contains 13 residues. This CDR3 reads CASSLVHRYEQYF. The CDR3 DNA follows: TGTGCCAGCAGTTTAGTACACCGCTACGAGCAGTACTTC. Variable domain in full (rest from reference TRBV28 and TRBJ2-7): DVKVTQSSRYLVKRTGEKVFLECVQDMDHENMFWYRQDPGLGLRLIYFSYDVKMKEKGDIPEGYSVSREKKERFSLILESASTNQTSMYLCASSLVHRYEQYFGPGTRLTVT.

The rearrangement uses TRBV7-2 and TRBJ2-5, with D possibly being TRBD1 (7 bases). The CDR3 runs to 14 residues. Per the germline V gene, CDR1 is SGHTA and CDR2 is FQGNSA. V lost 6 bases to trimming and J lost 5 bases, with 16 bases between them. Here the CDR3 DNA reads TGTGCCAGCAGGCCGACAGGGACTGCGGAGACCCAGTACTTC. Its protein product is CASRPTGTAETQYF. Based on the CDR3 plus reference TRBV7-2 and TRBJ2-5, the full variable domain is GAGVSQSPSNKVTEKGKDVELRCDPISGHTALYWYRQSLGQGLEFLIYFQGNSAPDKSGLPSDRFSAERTGGSVSTLTIQRTQQEDSAVYLCASRPTGTAETQYFGPGTRLLVL.

V and J are TRBV30 and TRBJ1-5; D is possibly TRBD1 (6 bases). The CDR3 contains 11 residues. The germline V gene has CDR1 GTSNPN and CDR2 SVGIG (reference sequence). The CDR3 protein is CAVDEGGPQHF. As DNA, the CDR3 is TGTGCAGTGGATGAGGGGGGGCCCCAGCATTTT.

Concerning this clonotype itself: This sequence may be a read error, since a much larger clone differs from it by one base. The chain uses TRBV6-1 and TRBJ2-7; no clear D gene. Germline lookup yields CDR1 MNHNS and CDR2 SASEGT. The CDR3 contains 12 residues. V was clipped by 6 bases and J by 5 bases, with 11 bases between them. DNA for the CDR3: TGTGCCAGCAGGCCCACGAACCACGAGCAGTACTTC. As protein: CASRPTNHEQYF.

This clonotype was seen at least ten times. The chain joins TRBV5-6 to TRBJ2-6; 7 nucleotides line up with TRBD1. The CDR3 sequence is 18 residues long. Looked up from germline, CDR1 is SGHDT and CDR2 is YYEEEE. Germline trimming cut 5 bases from V and 4 bases from J; bases unmatched to any gene: 15. The CDR3 DNA follows: TGTGCCAGCAGTTACCGGACAGGCTTTGGATCCGGGGCCAACGTCCTGACTTTC. This encodes CASSYRTGFGSGANVLTF.

This clonotype has ten or more counts. The chain uses TRBV12-3 or TRBV12-4 and TRBJ2-2; 11 nucleotides match TRBD1. CDR3 size: 15 residues. Trimming removed 6 bases from V and 4 bases from J; junction bases left unmatched: 4. In DNA form, the CDR3 reads TGTGCCAGCAGCTCCGGGACAGGGGGCACCGGGGAGCTGTTTTTT. Protein product: CASSSGTGGTGELFF.

This clonotype has a handful of counts. The chain joins TRBV30 to TRBJ2-2; TRBD1 might be the D (6 bases). This CDR3 has 14 amino acids. Between the trimmed V and J ends, which lost 4 bases and 5 bases, there was a span of 14 bases. Looked up from germline, CDR1 is GTSNPN and CDR2 is SVGIG (reference sequence). The CDR3 coding sequence is TGTGCCTGGACCCGGGACAAAGAAACCGGGGAGCTGTTTTTT. The encoded protein is CAWTRDKETGELFF.

This clonotype has ten or more counts. This chain connects TRBV3-1 to TRBJ1-1; perhaps TRBD1 as D (5 bases). Germline V gene data show CDR1 as LGHDT and CDR2 as YNNKEL (reference sequence). Trimming removed 8 bases at V and 0 bases at J, with 7 bases between. CDR3 length equals 12 residues. The CDR3 loop reads CASSQVNTEAFF. The CDR3 DNA is TGTGCCAGCTCACAGGTGAACACTGAAGCTTTCTTT.

This clonotype has at least ten counts. The chain employs TRBV11-1 and TRBJ1-1; the match to TRBD1 covers 9 bases. Germline loops: CDR1 SGHAT, CDR2 FQDESV (reference sequence). The CDR3 is made up of 14 amino acids. Trimming cost V 3 bases and J 8 bases; bases outside gene matches: 7. The CDR3 loop reads CASSFDGTGKEAFF. DNA for the CDR3: TGTGCCAGCAGCTTCGACGGGACAGGGAAGGAAGCTTTCTTT.

This clonotype was counted ten times or more. The chain joins TRBV2 to TRBJ2-7; 8 positions agree with TRBD1. The CDR3 is 16 residues long. Looked up from germline, CDR1 is SNHLY and CDR2 is FYNNEI. The trim removed 7 bases at V and 1 base at J, leaving 12 bases unmatched. The CDR3 loop is CASTLGRQGRSYEQYF. DNA of the CDR3: TGTGCCAGCACCCTAGGGAGACAGGGGAGGTCCTACGAGCAGTACTTC.

The chain carries TRBV12-3 or TRBV12-4 and TRBJ2-7; the match to TRBD1 covers 10 bases. This CDR3 has 16 residues. Germline trimming cut 5 bases from V and 0 bases from J; bases unmatched to any gene: 7. The CDR3 region has the DNA TGTGCCAGCAGTGAAGCGAGGACAGGGGGCTCCTACGAGCAGTACTTC. Translation gives CASSEARTGGSYEQYF.

This clonotype has a count of ten or more. The chain recombines TRBV5-1 with TRBJ1-1; D is perhaps TRBD1 (5 bases). This CDR3 has 13 residues. The V end lost 0 bases, the J end lost 6 bases, and 9 bases lay between the germline ends. CDR1 SGHRS and CDR2 YFSETQ come from the germline V gene. In DNA form, the CDR3 reads TGCGCCAGCAGCTTGGGACAGCCCTCTGAAGCTTTCTTT. Its protein product is CASSLGQPSEAFF. Using reference TRBV5-1 and TRBJ1-1 for the parts outside the CDR3, the full variable domain is KAGVTQTPRYLIKTRGQQVTLSCSPISGHRSVSWYQQTPGQGLQFLFEYFSETQRNKGNFPGRFSGRQFSNSRSEMNVSTLELGDSALYLCASSLGQPSEAFFGQGTRLTVV.

This clonotype was counted at least ten times. The gene calls are TRBV11-2 and TRBJ1-2; 11 bases are a match to TRBD1. CDR1 and CDR2 from the germline V gene are SGHAT and FQNNGV. V shed 2 bases and J 1 base; nucleotides not matched to a gene: 9. The CDR3 sequence is 18 residues long. The CDR3 sequence: CASSLFYAGTGGNYGYTF. The CDR3 DNA follows: TGTGCCAGCAGCTTATTTTACGCCGGGACAGGGGGTAACTATGGCTACACCTTC.

In its sample, this clonotype was seen many times. The rearrangement joins TRBV6-1 to TRBJ1-3, with D perhaps TRBD1 (5 bases). The CDR3 is made up of 14 amino acids. Per germline, CDR1 MNHNS and CDR2 SASEGT. Trimming removed 6 bases at V and 0 bases at J, with 9 bases between. The CDR3 nucleotides read TGTGCCAGCAGGGACACCGGCTCTGGAAACACCATATATTTT. Translated, it gives CASRDTGSGNTIYF.

This clonotype appeared many times. The J gene is TRBJ2-5, the V gene TRBV7-9; D remains unclear. The CDR3 totals 14 residues. The V end was cut by 0 bases, the J end by 1 base, with 6 bases between. Germline assignment: CDR1 SEHNR and CDR2 FQNEAQ (reference sequence). CDR3 region: CASSLAGFQETQYF. DNA for the CDR3: TGTGCCAGCAGCTTAGCCGGGTTCCAAGAGACCCAGTACTTC.

This clonotype was picked up many times. V gene TRBV19 combines with J gene TRBJ2-2; TRBD1 agrees at 10 bases. Germline V gives CDR1 LNHDA, CDR2 SQIVND (reference sequence). Unmatched junction bases numbered 8, after V lost 1 base and J lost 0 bases. The CDR3 loop spans 19 amino acids. The CDR3 sequence is CASSIAGTGVLANTGELFF. The CDR3 coding sequence is TGTGCCAGTAGTATAGCCGGGACAGGGGTCCTCGCGAACACCGGGGAGCTGTTTTTT.

In this sample, this clonotype turned up many times. J is TRBJ1-1 and V is TRBV6-5; possibly TRBD1 for D (6 bases). Germline CDR1 reads MNHEY; CDR2 reads SVGAGI. The V end lost 6 bases, the J end lost 0 bases, and 11 bases lay between the germline ends. The CDR3 consists of 14 residues. Here the CDR3 DNA reads TGTGCCAGCAGGTCAACAGGGATGAACACTGAAGCTTTCTTT. Its translation: CASRSTGMNTEAFF.

This clonotype was recorded a few times. The chain has TRBV11-1 and TRBJ2-4; a weak D match, TRBD2 (5 bases). Trimming took off 4 bases at V and 2 bases at J, with 6 bases between the two ends. The CDR3 runs 13 residues. Germline V gene sequence: CDR1 SGHAT, CDR2 FQDESV (reference sequence). In DNA, the CDR3 is TGTGCCAGCAGCTCGGGGACCAAAAACATTCAGTACTTC. Protein product: CASSSGTKNIQYF.

This clonotype was detected ten times or more. The chain links TRBV12-3 or TRBV12-4 to TRBJ1-1; 9 bases fit TRBD1. With V trimmed by 5 bases and J by 3 bases, 7 bases remained unmatched. The CDR3 is made up of 15 amino acids. CDR3 region: CASSPGTGWDTEAFF. The CDR3, as DNA: TGTGCCAGCAGTCCTGGGACAGGGTGGGACACTGAAGCTTTCTTT.

This chain joins TRBV15 and TRBJ1-2; TRBD1 agrees at 8 bases. The germline CDR1 and CDR2 sequences are LNHNV and YYDKDF (reference sequence). Unmatched junction bases numbered 2, after V lost 6 bases and J lost 2 bases. The CDR3 is 13 residues long. The DNA for the CDR3 is TGTGCCACCAGTGCAGGGGGCAACTATGGCTACACCTTC. It codes for CATSAGGNYGYTF.

In regard to this clonotype: This may be a read error: a much more frequent sequence differs by one nucleotide. The chain has TRBV6-1 and TRBJ2-7; either TRBD1 or TRBD2 may fit D (6 bases each). The CDR3 spans 13 residues. Germline CDR1 is MNHNS and CDR2 is SASEGT. The CDR3 coding sequence is TGTGCCAGCAAAGGGGGGACCTCCTACGAGCAGTGCTTC. It specifies CASKGGTSYEQCF.

The chain combines TRBV4-3 with TRBJ1-3; D is perhaps TRBD1 (5 bases). V was pared by 2 bases and J by 3 bases, with 11 bases between. Germline V gene sequence: CDR1 LGHNA, CDR2 YSLEER. CDR3 length: 15 amino acids. The CDR3 coding sequence is TGCGCCAGCAGCCAAACAGGTCTTGGTGGAAACACCATATATTTT. Translating gives CASSQTGLGGNTIYF.

Ten or more counts support this clonotype. The chain is built from TRBV9 and TRBJ1-3; D gene uncertain. V was trimmed by 0 bases and J by 0 bases, leaving 7 bases between them. The germline V gene encodes CDR1 SGDLS and CDR2 YYNGEE. CDR3 size: 15 residues. The CDR3 bases are TGTGCCAGCAGCGTAGGCAAAGCCTCTGGAAACACCATATATTTT. Translating gives CASSVGKASGNTIYF.

This clonotype appeared many times. The chain couples TRBV30 to TRBJ2-7; D not certain. Looked up from germline, CDR1 is GTSNPN and CDR2 is SVGIG (reference sequence). Trimming left V 0 bases short and J 2 bases short, with 5 bases between. The CDR3 totals 12 residues. CDR3 loop: CAWSVGPYEQYF. CDR3 bases: TGTGCCTGGAGTGTAGGGCCCTACGAGCAGTACTTC.

This clonotype was observed a few times. This chain connects TRBV28 to TRBJ2-1; D gene ambiguous. The CDR3 loop spans 15 amino acids. The germline V gene has CDR1 MDHEN and CDR2 SYDVKM. With 4 bases removed from V and 8 bases from J, the gap between germline ends came to 18 bases. CDR3 in DNA: TGTGCCAGCAGTTACGAACGAACCTTACTCGATGAGCAGTTCTTC. This codes for CASSYERTLLDEQFF.

This clonotype came up many times. The rearrangement joins TRBV28 to TRBJ2-7; TRBD1 aligns across 7 bases. V gave up 5 bases and J gave up 3 bases; unmatched junction bases: 7. The CDR3 consists of 14 residues. CDR1 is MDHEN and CDR2 is SYDVKM in the germline V gene. CDR3 in DNA: TGTGCCAGCAGTATCCAGACAGGGAACTACGAGCAGTACTTC. This encodes CASSIQTGNYEQYF.

This clonotype showed up many times. This chain joins TRBV28 and TRBJ2-5; D call uncertain. V gave up 6 bases and J gave up 0 bases, with 11 bases separating them. Germline V gene lookup returns CDR1 MDHEN and CDR2 SYDVKM. There are 14 residues in the CDR3. CDR3 nucleotides: TGTGCCAGCAGCTTGGCAGCGTACCAAGAGACCCAGTACTTC. Protein: CASSLAAYQETQYF.

The rearrangement joins TRBV20-1 to TRBJ1-2, with TRBD1 identical over 7 bases. Germline loops: CDR1 DFQATT, CDR2 SNEGSKA (reference sequence). J gave up 4 bases and V 6 bases, and 5 bases lay outside the gene matches. The CDR3 is made up of 12 amino acids. CDR3 region: CSARTGGYGYTF. CDR3 coding DNA: TGCAGTGCGAGGACAGGAGGCTATGGCTACACCTTC.